Sequencing of this TCR beta chain was carried out in a study of T-cell reconstitution after alpha-beta-depleted transplantation in children. This clonotype has at least ten counts. CDR3 size: 15 residues. J lost 9 bases, V lost 0 bases, and 7 bases had no gene match. Germline loops: CDR1 ENHRY, CDR2 SYGVKD. Preparation of the TCRbeta library used unique molecular identifiers. TCRdb ran MiXCR on the PCR reads and lists one entry per CDR3 protein. The sample consists of some 490,000 distinct CDR3 sequences, under 15% of them appearing once. The sequenced sample was PBMCs from the stem cell graft donor, obtained from the stem cell graft. The rearrangement uses TRBV10-3 and TRBJ1-1; 10 positions match TRBD1. This TCR derives from a human donor who donated a stem cell graft to a child with combined immunodeficiency. Written as DNA, the CDR3 is TGTGCCATCAGTGAGTCCTCCCGCGACAGGGGGCAAGCTTTCTTT. Protein: CAISESSRDRGQAFF.